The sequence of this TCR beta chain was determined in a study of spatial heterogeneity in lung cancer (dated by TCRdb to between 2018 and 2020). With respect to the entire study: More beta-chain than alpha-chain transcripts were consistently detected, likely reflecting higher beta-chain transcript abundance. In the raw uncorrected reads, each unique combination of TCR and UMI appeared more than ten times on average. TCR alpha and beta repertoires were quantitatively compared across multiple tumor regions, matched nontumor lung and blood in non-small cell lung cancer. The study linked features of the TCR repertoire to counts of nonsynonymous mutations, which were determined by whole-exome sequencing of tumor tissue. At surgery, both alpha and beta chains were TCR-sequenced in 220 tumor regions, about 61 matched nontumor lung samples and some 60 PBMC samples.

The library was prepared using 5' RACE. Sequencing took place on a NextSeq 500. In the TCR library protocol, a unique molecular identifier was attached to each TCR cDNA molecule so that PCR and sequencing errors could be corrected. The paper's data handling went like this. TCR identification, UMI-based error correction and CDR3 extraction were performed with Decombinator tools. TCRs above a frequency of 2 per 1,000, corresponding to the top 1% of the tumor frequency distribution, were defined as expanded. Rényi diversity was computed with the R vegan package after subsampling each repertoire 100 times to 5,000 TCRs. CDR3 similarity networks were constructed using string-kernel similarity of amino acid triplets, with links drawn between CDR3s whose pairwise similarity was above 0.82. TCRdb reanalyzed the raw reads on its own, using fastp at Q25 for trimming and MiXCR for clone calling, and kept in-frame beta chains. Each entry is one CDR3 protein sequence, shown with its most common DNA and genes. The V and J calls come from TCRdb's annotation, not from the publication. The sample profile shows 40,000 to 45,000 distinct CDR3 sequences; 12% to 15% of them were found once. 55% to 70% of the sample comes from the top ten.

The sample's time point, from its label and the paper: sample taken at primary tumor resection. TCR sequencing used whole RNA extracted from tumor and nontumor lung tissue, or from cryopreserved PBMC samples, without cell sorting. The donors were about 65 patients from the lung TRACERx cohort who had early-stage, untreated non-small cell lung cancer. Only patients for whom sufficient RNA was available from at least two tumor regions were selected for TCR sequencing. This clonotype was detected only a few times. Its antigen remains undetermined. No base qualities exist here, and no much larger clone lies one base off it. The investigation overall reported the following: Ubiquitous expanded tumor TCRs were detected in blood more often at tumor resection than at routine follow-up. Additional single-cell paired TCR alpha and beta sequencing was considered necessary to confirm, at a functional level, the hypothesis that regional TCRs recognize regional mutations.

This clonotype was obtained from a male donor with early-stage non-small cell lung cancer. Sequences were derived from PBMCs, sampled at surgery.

The sequenced DNA: TGTGCCAGCAGTTACGGAGGCTACACCTTC. This is translated as CASSYGGYTF. The sequence is built from TRBV12-3 or TRBV12-4 and TRBJ1-2, with the D segment identity uncertain. The germline ends are 5 bases apart after V is trimmed by 4 bases and J by 8 bases. The CDR3 measures 10 amino acids from cysteine to phenylalanine. Only CDR3 DNA is held: 30 bases, read in frame from base 1.